The source of this TCR beta chain is a study of CXCR3-negative and CXCR3-positive naive CD8 T cells. The study made its TRB cDNA libraries by 5' RACE, adding UMI labels. TCRdb reworked the 5' RACE reads into one entry per CDR3 protein, no DNA. This sample contains around 81,000 distinct CDR3 sequences. The CDR3 extends over 13 amino acids. Germline-derived CDR1 and CDR2 are SEHNR and FQNEAQ (reference sequence). J is TRBJ2-3 and V is TRBV7-9. The TCR comes from a human donor in good health. Some clones in this sample may be carry-over from other donors' samples. The sequenced sample consisted of naive CXCR3- CD8+ T cells from blood. Sample subset: CD45RO-CCR7+CD27+CD95- naive CD8+ T cells lacking CXCR3 (TNR3-). The CDR3 loop is CASSKPVGDTQYF.